The 23 T cell receptor beta chains below all came from one sample that was sequenced in a study of blood T cell repertoires in COVID-19. The table came from immunoSEQ multiplex PCR; TCRdb's copy has only in-frame clones and leaves some out. The sample records about 130,000 clones, 85% being singletons. Sequencing used peripheral blood. These receptors were taken from an elderly woman with acute or convalescent COVID-19.

V and J are TRBV28 and TRBJ1-1, with a possible D match to TRBD1 (5 bases). Germline lookup yields CDR1 MDHEN and CDR2 SYDVKM. V lost 3 bases to trimming and J lost 4 bases, with 12 bases between them. CDR3 length: 14 amino acids. DNA of the CDR3: TGTGCCAGCAGTTTCGGGGGTAGGGCCACTGAAGCTTTCTTT. Translating it yields CASSFGGRATEAFF.

CDR3: CASSIEGQLRETQYF. CDR3 nucleotides: TGTGCCAGTAGTATCGAGGGCCAGTTGAGAGAGACCCAGTACTTC. The gene calls are TRBV19 and TRBJ2-5; a possible D gene is TRBD2 (5 bases). Germline values: CDR1 LNHDA, CDR2 SQIVND (reference sequence). The V end was cut by 3 bases, the J end by 4 bases, with 15 bases between. The CDR3 is 15 amino acids.

This clone has a single count. This rearrangement joins TRBV6-5 to TRBJ1-5, with 7 bases that match TRBD1. This CDR3 comprises 15 residues. Per germline, CDR1 MNHEY and CDR2 SVGAGI. V was pared by 4 bases and J by 5 bases, with 8 bases of the junction left unmatched. CDR3 residues: CASSLIGTVDQPQHF. As DNA, the CDR3 is TGTGCCAGCAGTTTAATAGGGACAGTTGATCAGCCCCAGCATTTT.

The chain employs TRBV28 and TRBJ2-7; a weak D match, TRBD2 (6 bases). Per the germline V gene, CDR1 is MDHEN and CDR2 is SYDVKM. V lost 4 bases and J lost 12, with 25 bases in between. This CDR3 comprises 15 residues. CDR3 residues: CASSSPSTPGGEGYV. CDR3 in DNA: TGTGCCAGCAGTTCCCCATCAACCCCCGGGGGTGAGGGGTACGTC.

V gene TRBV11-2 combines with J gene TRBJ2-3; 10 bases fit TRBD1. The CDR3 sequence is 16 residues long. Trimming cost V 6 bases and J 2 bases; bases outside gene matches: 8. Per the germline V gene, CDR1 is SGHAT and CDR2 is FQNNGV. CDR3 in DNA: TGTGCCAGCAGTCCATGGACAGGGGGACCCACAGATACGCAGTATTTT. Amino acid sequence: CASSPWTGGPTDTQYF.

This clone was seen more than once but under ten times. CDR3 sequence reads: CASSSISGPQHF. The CDR3 DNA follows: TGTGCCAGCAGTTCCATTTCGGGGCCCCAGCATTTT. This chain connects TRBV6-5 to TRBJ1-5; D remains ambiguous. The CDR3 has 12 residues. Trimming removed 4 bases from V and 9 bases from J, with 10 bases in between. CDR1 and CDR2 from the germline V gene are MNHEY and SVGAGI.

J is TRBJ1-2 and V is TRBV29-1, with TRBD1 matching over 9 bases. The CDR3 loop spans 16 amino acids. The germline CDR1 and CDR2 sequences are SQVTM and ANQGSEA. J was trimmed by 4 bases and V by 2 bases; bases with no gene match: 11. CDR3 residues: CSVELFRQGGLYGYTF. The CDR3 nucleotides are TGCAGCGTTGAACTTTTTCGACAGGGGGGACTCTATGGCTACACCTTC.

The V and J genes are TRBV18 and TRBJ1-5; D uncertain. CDR1 is KGHSH and CDR2 is LQKENI in the germline V gene. V lost 3 bases and J lost 2, with 2 bases in between. The CDR3 is 12 residues long. The CDR3, as DNA: TGTGCCAGCTCACCCGGCAATCAGCCCCAGCATTTT. Protein sequence: CASSPGNQPQHF.

The gene calls are TRBV5-1 and TRBJ1-1, with 9 bases lining up with TRBD1. There are 16 residues in the CDR3. Germline CDR1 is SGHRS and CDR2 is YFSETQ. V dropped 5 bases and J dropped 4; count of bases not matched to a gene: 12. In nucleotides, the CDR3 is TGCGCCAGCAGTTTACTCAACAGGGGGCCGGGCACTGAAGCTTTCTTT. Protein: CASSLLNRGPGTEAFF.

This clone was recorded once. V gene TRBV29-1 combines with J gene TRBJ1-5; 11 bases are shared with TRBD1. There are 15 residues in the CDR3. The germline gives CDR1 SQVTM, CDR2 ANQGSEA. The junction had 7 bases not matched to a gene; V was cut back by 5 bases and J by 4 bases. CDR3 residues: CSVSIGTGGNQPQHF. DNA for the CDR3: TGCAGCGTTTCAATAGGGACAGGGGGAAATCAGCCCCAGCATTTT.

This chain connects TRBV28 to TRBJ2-1; D is undetermined. V gave up 7 bases and J gave up 3 bases, with 4 bases separating them. Germline V gene sequence: CDR1 MDHEN, CDR2 SYDVKM. CDR3 length: 11 amino acids. The CDR3 nucleotides read TGTGCCAGCACCCTCTACAATGAGCAGTTCTTC. It is translated as CASTLYNEQFF.

The chain has TRBV28 and TRBJ2-7, with 10 nucleotides matching TRBD1. The CDR3 sequence is 14 residues long. Unmatched junction bases numbered 2, after V lost 2 bases and J lost 4 bases. Looked up from germline, CDR1 is MDHEN and CDR2 is SYDVKM. The CDR3, as DNA: TGTGCCAGCAGTTTAGGGACAGGGGCTTACGAGCAGTACTTC. It encodes CASSLGTGAYEQYF.

This rearrangement joins TRBV7-2 to TRBJ1-1; 8 bases match TRBD1. CDR3 length equals 14 residues. V shed 3 bases, J shed 3 bases, and the junction held 3 bases outside the gene matches. Germline CDR1 and CDR2: SGHTA and FQGNSA. Here the CDR3 DNA reads TGTGCCAGCAGCTTTGACAGGGGCGACACTGAAGCTTTCTTT. Protein sequence: CASSFDRGDTEAFF.

This clone was seen a handful of times. The rearrangement uses TRBV7-2 and TRBJ1-6, with D uncertain. There are 15 residues in the CDR3. Per germline, CDR1 SGHTA and CDR2 FQGNSA. V shed 7 bases and J shed 12 bases, with 22 bases lying between them. Here the CDR3 DNA reads TGTGCCAGCACCTTCGAACCAGGTCAACTGCTACCCCTCCACTTT. Translated, it gives CASTFEPGQLLPLHF. Looking up the rest from reference TRBV7-2 and TRBJ1-6 gives the full variable domain: GAGVSQSPSNKVTEKGKDVELRCDPISGHTALYWYRQSLGQGLEFLIYFQGNSAPDKSGLPSDRFSAERTGGSVSTLTIQRTQQEDSAVYLCASTFEPGQLLPLHFGNGTRLTVT.

The V gene is TRBV2, the J gene TRBJ1-5; D is unclear. The CDR3 spans 14 residues. V dropped 9 bases and J dropped 4 bases, with 16 bases sitting between them. The germline V gene encodes CDR1 SNHLY and CDR2 FYNNEI. CDR3 DNA sequence: TGTGCCAGTGCCCCCACCGCCGGTAATCAGCCCCAGCATTTT. This translates into CASAPTAGNQPQHF.

The chain couples TRBV10-3 to TRBJ1-1, with 8 bases aligning to TRBD1. The J segment lost 7 bases and the V segment lost 6 bases, leaving 4 bases of the junction unmatched. The germline V gene encodes CDR1 ENHRY and CDR2 SYGVKD. This CDR3 region has 12 residues. The CDR3 sequence is CAISAGTGEAFF. CDR3 nucleotides: TGTGCCATCAGCGCCGGGACAGGTGAAGCTTTCTTT.

This chain joins TRBV20-1 and TRBJ2-1; unclear D gene. Germline CDR1 DFQATT, CDR2 SNEGSKA (reference sequence). The V end lost 0 bases, the J end lost 8 bases, and 2 bases lay between the germline ends. The CDR3 extends over 10 amino acids. CDR3 loop: CSARDYEQFF. CDR3 DNA sequence: TGCAGTGCTAGAGACTATGAGCAGTTCTTC.

This clone was seen only once. The genes are TRBV28 and TRBJ1-5; D perhaps matches TRBD1 (6 bases). This CDR3 has 13 amino acids. V was clipped by 8 bases and J by 4 bases, with 12 bases between them. Germline lookup yields CDR1 MDHEN and CDR2 SYDVKM. The CDR3 loop is CASSGQKNQPQHF. In DNA, the CDR3 is TGTGCCAGCTCTGGACAGAAGAATCAGCCCCAGCATTTT.

This clone was picked up one time. The chain joins TRBV5-1 to TRBJ1-1; perhaps TRBD1 as D (6 bases). Between the trimmed V and J ends, which lost 4 bases and 0 bases, there was a span of 10 bases. The CDR3 contains 14 residues. The V gene's germline CDR1 is SGHRS and CDR2 YFSETQ. The CDR3 region is CASSQTGVNTEAFF. The CDR3 DNA is TGCGCCAGCAGCCAGACAGGTGTGAACACTGAAGCTTTCTTT.

This clone came up many times. This chain links TRBV4-1 with TRBJ2-7; 9 nucleotides align to TRBD2. V was pared by 2 bases and J by 3 bases, with 14 bases of the junction left unmatched. The length of the CDR3 is 18 residues. In germline, CDR1 is MGHRA, CDR2 YSYEKL. The CDR3 DNA follows: TGCGCCAGCAGCCAAATAGACTTCTTGGGTAGCGGGGGCTACGAGCAGTACTTC. Its protein is CASSQIDFLGSGGYEQYF.

The rearrangement joins TRBV18 to TRBJ2-5; 8 bases align to TRBD2. The CDR3 covers 14 residues. Trimming took 3 bases from V and 5 from J; bases not matched to a gene: 5. CDR1 KGHSH and CDR2 LQKENI come from the germline V gene. Here the CDR3 reads CASSPSGGSETQYF. CDR3 DNA sequence: TGTGCCAGCTCACCCAGCGGGGGATCGGAGACCCAGTACTTC.

This clone was recorded a few times. This rearrangement joins TRBV2 to TRBJ1-1; maybe TRBD1 (5 bases). Germline V gene data show CDR1 as SNHLY and CDR2 as FYNNEI. V lost 8 bases, J lost 7 bases, and 11 bases lay in between. The CDR3 runs 11 residues. This CDR3 reads CASDSPHEAFF. DNA of the CDR3: TGTGCCAGCGACAGCCCTCATGAAGCTTTCTTT.

The chain joins TRBV6-5 to TRBJ1-6, with TRBD1 identical over 10 bases. Germline V gene sequence: CDR1 MNHEY, CDR2 SVGAGI. There are 14 residues in the CDR3. Trimming at V came to 11 bases and at J to 3 bases, leaving 4 bases not matched to a gene. CDR3 DNA: TGTGCCGGAGGGACAGGGGACTATAATTCACCCCTCCACTTT. This translates into CAGGTGDYNSPLHF.